One sample yielded the 4 T cell receptor beta chains listed below, sequenced in a study of cytomegalovirus exposure and HLA in healthy donors. The PCR used 60 Vbeta and 13 Jbeta primers. The repertoire was sequenced with immunoSEQ multiplex PCR; TCRdb's copy has only in-frame clones and lacks some. Here the sample spans about 140,000 clones, roughly 78% being singletons. The sample consisted of PBMCs. These receptors were taken from a man aged 18 to 30 in good health and CMV-seropositive.

The chain uses TRBV14 and TRBJ2-5; D not certain. This CDR3 is built from 11 residues. Germline values: CDR1 SGHDN, CDR2 FVKESK. V was clipped by 1 base and J by 7 bases, with 4 bases between them. CDR3 loop: CASSQGPTQYF. DNA for the CDR3: TGTGCCAGCAGCCAAGGGCCGACCCAGTACTTC.

The chain uses TRBV7-5 and TRBJ2-2; TRBD2, the table's D call, was not compared with the DNA. TRBV7-5 is described as a pseudogene. The CDR3 covers 12 residues. This CDR3 is CARCAGAGELFF. Written as DNA, the CDR3 is TGTGCCAGATGTGCCGGTGCCGGGGAGCTGTTTTTT.

The chain is built from TRBV29-1 and TRBJ1-6; D may be TRBD1 (6 bases). Germline V gives CDR1 SQVTM, CDR2 ANQGSEA. The CDR3 totals 13 residues. V lost 5 bases to trimming and J lost 7 bases, with 12 bases between them. The DNA of the CDR3 is TGCAGCGTTAGGCCAGGGGCGAATTCACCCCTCCACTTT. Its protein product is CSVRPGANSPLHF.

The chain recombines TRBV7-9 with TRBJ1-5; a weak D match, TRBD1 (5 bases). Germline CDR1 is SEHNR and CDR2 is FQNEAQ (reference sequence). The CDR3 consists of 13 residues. The V end was cut by 5 bases, the J end by 5 bases, with 10 bases between. DNA of the CDR3: TGTGCCAGCAGCCACACGGGGGATCAGCCCCAGCATTTT. Protein sequence: CASSHTGDQPQHF.